The source of this TCR beta chain is a study of spatial heterogeneity in lung cancer. TCRdb reprocessed the 5' RACE reads via MiXCR and lists one record per CDR3 protein. Of some 2,700 distinct CDR3 sequences listed, about 13% are singletons. Time point described: sample taken at primary tumor resection. Material for sequencing was whole RNA from tumor, nontumor lung or frozen PBMC, left unsorted. The germline V gene encodes CDR1 SGHTA and CDR2 FQGNSA. With V trimmed by 3 bases and J by 5 bases, 5 bases remained unmatched. The CDR3 totals 16 residues. This clonotype appeared many times. This chain connects TRBV7-2 to TRBJ2-2; 11 bases map to TRBD2. The clonotype originates from a male donor with early-stage non-small cell lung cancer. Sequenced material: PBMCs, taken at surgery. CDR3 loop: CASSLSGTSGTGELFF. CDR3 bases: TGTGCCAGCAGCTTGTCCGGGACTAGCGGAACCGGGGAGCTGTTTTTT.